These T cell receptor beta chains were read from a single sample in a study of blood T cell repertoires in COVID-19. Here immunoSEQ multiplex PCR was the method, and the copy in TCRdb shows in-frame clones only, minus some. The table shows 200,000 to 250,000 clones, with around 82% occurring only once. The sample taken for sequencing was peripheral blood. The receptors here all came from a woman of 80 years or more with acute or convalescent COVID-19. Both conserved end residues are part of each CDR3. The order of the fields is V gene, D gene, J gene, clone size, CDR3 protein, CDR3 DNA. The D gene is left open where the match is weak. The size field is filled for only some rows; it gives once, few, many or a size class.

TRBV7-3	TRBD2	TRBJ2-1	NA	CASSLSLAGDNEQFF	TGTGCCAGCAGCTTAAGCCTAGCGGGGGACAATGAGCAGTTCTTC
TRBV6-2/TRBV6-3	NA	TRBJ1-5	NA	CASSYVAGTARSNQPQHF	TGTGCCAGCAGTTACGTGGCAGGCACCGCTCGGAGCAATCAGCCCCAGCATTTT
TRBV7-2	NA	TRBJ2-7	few	CASSLEVGRGTGEQYF	TGTGCCAGCAGCTTAGAGGTGGGCAGGGGAACTGGCGAGCAGTACTTC
TRBV9	TRBD2	TRBJ2-5	NA	CASSVGASGGPRETQYF	TGTGCCAGCAGCGTAGGGGCCAGCGGGGGGCCTCGGGAGACCCAGTACTTC
TRBV7-9	NA	TRBJ2-5	NA	CASSPGETQYF	TGTGCCAGCAGCCCGGGGGAGACCCAGTACTTC
TRBV5-6	TRBD1	TRBJ2-1	NA	CASSGVGQGYNEQFF	TGTGCCAGCAGCGGGGTGGGACAGGGGTACAATGAGCAGTTCTTC
TRBV3-1/TRBV3-2	TRBD2	TRBJ2-1	NA	CASSQAGLAGTEQFF	TGTGCCAGCAGCCAAGCGGGACTAGCGGGGACTGAGCAGTTCTTC
TRBV9	NA	TRBJ1-1	NA	CASSLVARAGTEAFF	TGTGCCAGCAGCCTCGTCGCCAGGGCAGGGACTGAAGCTTTCTTT
TRBV4-2	NA	TRBJ1-6	once	CASSQDSRGNSPLHF	TGTGCCAGCAGCCAAGATTCACGGGGAAATTCACCCCTCCACTTT
TRBV11-2	NA	TRBJ2-7	NA	CASSLSPNRQYF	TGTGCCAGCAGCTTATCCCCCAACAGGCAGTACTTC
TRBV5-1	TRBD1	TRBJ2-2	NA	CASSLGQGPGELFF	TGCGCCAGCAGCCTGGGACAGGGGCCCGGGGAGCTGTTTTTT
TRBV5-6	TRBD1	TRBJ1-2	NA	CASSFRDSLYGYTF	TGTGCCAGCAGCTTCCGGGACAGCCTCTATGGCTACACCTTC
TRBV6-6	NA	TRBJ1-5	few	CASRRQFSNQPQHF	TGTGCCAGCAGGAGACAGTTTAGCAATCAGCCCCAGCATTTT
TRBV20-1	NA	TRBJ1-2	NA	CSASSGHLNYGYTF	TGCAGTGCGAGTTCGGGACACCTTAACTATGGCTACACCTTC
TRBV9	NA	TRBJ1-4	NA	CASSSQPTGGEKLFF	TGTGCCAGCAGCTCCCAGCCTACAGGTGGCGAAAAACTGTTTTTT
TRBV28	NA	TRBJ1-6	NA	CASIRRRTANSPLHF	TGTGCCAGCATACGAAGGCGGACAGCCAATTCACCCCTCCACTTT
TRBV30	NA	TRBJ1-3	NA	CASRVEPAGNTIYF	TGTGCCTCGAGAGTAGAGCCGGCTGGAAACACCATATATTTT
TRBV11-2	NA	TRBJ1-3	NA	CASSPSRSGNTIYF	TGTGCCAGCAGCCCCTCCCGCTCTGGAAACACCATATATTTT
TRBV30	NA	TRBJ2-2	NA	CAWRGAGAGELFF	TGTGCCTGGAGGGGGGCAGGGGCCGGGGAGCTGTTTTTT
TRBV29-1	NA	TRBJ1-1	NA	CSVSPGRANTEAFF	TGCAGCGTGAGTCCCGGCAGGGCGAACACTGAAGCTTTCTTT
TRBV27	TRBD1	TRBJ1-2	NA	CASSSWTGDGYTF	TGTGCCAGCAGTTCCTGGACAGGGGATGGCTACACCTTC
TRBV19	TRBD1	TRBJ1-3	NA	CASTTSSQGAGNTIYF	TGTGCCAGTACAACTTCAAGCCAGGGGGCCGGAAACACCATATATTTT
TRBV29-1	NA	TRBJ2-5	NA	CSVGRVGQETQYF	TGCAGCGTTGGCAGGGTCGGCCAAGAGACCCAGTACTTC
TRBV7-2	NA	TRBJ1-1	NA	CASSLLQPPGTEAFF	TGTGCCAGCAGCTTATTACAGCCACCCGGCACTGAAGCTTTCTTT
TRBV23-1	TRBD1	TRBJ1-1	NA	CASSKRRGQGFTEAFF	TGCGCCAGCAGCAAACGGAGGGGACAGGGATTCACTGAAGCTTTCTTT
TRBV15	NA	TRBJ1-5	NA	CATSRALVGNQPQHF	TGTGCCACCAGCAGAGCTTTAGTCGGGAATCAGCCCCAGCATTTT
TRBV5-1	TRBD2	TRBJ2-6	once	CASAGGMTGANVLTF	TGCGCCAGCGCGGGGGGAATGACTGGGGCCAACGTCCTGACTTTC
TRBV18	TRBD2	TRBJ2-7	NA	CASSRTSGASYEQYF	TGTGCCAGCTCGAGGACTAGCGGGGCTTCCTACGAGCAGTACTTC